This is a list of T cell receptor beta chains from one sample in a study of T cell changes during pregnancy in multiple sclerosis. The assay was immunoSEQ multiplex PCR, and TCRdb's table has in-frame clones only and misses some. This table has about 60,000 clones, roughly 92% appearing once. Sequencing used peripheral blood, obtained in the first trimester of pregnancy. These receptors all stem from a female donor with multiple sclerosis, enrolled in a pregnancy study. Both conserved end residues are part of each CDR3. The D gene is left open where the match is weak. Only some rows state a clone size, as once, few, many or a class for expanded clones.

J gene | clone size | D gene | V gene | CDR3 protein | CDR3 DNA
TRBJ1-1 | NA | TRBD1 | TRBV7-2 | CASRFNPGQGSLNAFF | TGTGCCAGCAGATTTAATCCGGGACAGGGGTCTTTGAATGCTTTCTTT
TRBJ2-1 | NA | TRBD1 | TRBV18 | CASHPGQQYNEQFF | TGTGCCAGCCACCCGGGACAGCAATACAATGAGCAGTTCTTC
TRBJ2-7 | NA | NA | TRBV14 | CASSQESSGNFHYEQYF | TGTGCCAGCAGCCAAGAATCGTCAGGAAATTTTCACTACGAGCAGTACTTC
TRBJ2-7 | NA | NA | TRBV6-5 | CASSQGSSYEQYF | TGTGCCAGCAGTCAGGGCAGCTCCTACGAGCAGTACTTC
TRBJ2-7 | NA | TRBD1 | TRBV29-1 | CSVRKQGPYEQYF | TGCAGCGTCCGAAAACAGGGGCCCTACGAGCAGTACTTC
TRBJ1-2 | NA | NA | TRBV15 | CATSRGGRGVGGYTF | TGTGCCACCAGCAGAGGGGGGAGGGGAGTAGGTGGCTACACCTTC
TRBJ2-7 | NA | TRBD2 | TRBV6-6 | CASGTGGNYEQYF | TGTGCCAGCGGTACCGGGGGGAACTACGAGCAGTACTTC
TRBJ2-1 | NA | TRBD2 | TRBV4-1 | CASSQEVTSGGEQFF | TGCGCCAGCAGCCAAGAGGTGACTAGCGGGGGTGAGCAGTTCTTC
TRBJ2-7 | NA | NA | TRBV11-2 | CASSLARRGGLAYEQYF | TGTGCCAGCAGCTTGGCTCGGCGGGGAGGCCTCGCTTACGAGCAGTACTTC
TRBJ2-1 | NA | NA | TRBV4-2 | CASSQTVGESYNEQFF | TGTGCCAGCAGCCAAACTGTCGGGGAATCCTACAATGAGCAGTTCTTC
TRBJ2-7 | NA | NA | TRBV5-6 | CASRFSSYEQYF | TGTGCCAGCAGATTTAGCTCCTACGAGCAGTACTTC
TRBJ1-5 | NA | NA | TRBV21-1 | CASSSLGQANQPQHF | TGTGCCAGCAGCAGCCTTGGGCAGGCCAATCAGCCCCAGCATTTT
TRBJ2-3 | NA | TRBD1 | TRBV5-6 | CASSLGQGPDTQYF | TGTGCCAGCAGCCTCGGACAGGGTCCAGATACGCAGTATTTT
TRBJ1-3 | NA | NA | TRBV7-6 | CASSLDWRGAGNTIYF | TGTGCCAGCAGCTTAGATTGGAGGGGAGCTGGAAACACCATATATTTT
TRBJ1-1 | once | NA | TRBV27 | CASTLGGKAGNTEAFF | TGTGCCAGCACCCTAGGAGGCAAAGCTGGGAACACTGAAGCTTTCTTT
TRBJ2-7 | NA | TRBD2 | TRBV19 | CASRLAGGPTYEQYF | TGTGCCAGTCGACTAGCGGGGGGACCTACCTACGAGCAGTACTTC
TRBJ1-1 | NA | NA | TRBV18 | CASSPLVQGNEAFF | TGTGCCAGCTCACCACTCGTTCAGGGGAATGAAGCTTTCTTT
TRBJ2-5 | NA | NA | TRBV7-3 | CASSYGGGNSETQYF | TGTGCCAGCAGCTATGGGGGAGGCAACTCGGAGACCCAGTACTTC
TRBJ2-1 | NA | TRBD1 | TRBV7-3 | CASSTAGTGRSNEQFF | TGTGCCAGCAGCACCGCCGGGACAGGGAGATCCAATGAGCAGTTCTTC
TRBJ2-7 | NA | NA | TRBV7-2 | CASSFGLNRPYEQYF | TGTGCCAGCAGCTTCGGCCTAAACAGACCCTACGAGCAGTACTTC
TRBJ2-7 | NA | NA | TRBV7-2 | CASSPRGGYEQYF | TGTGCCAGCAGCCCTAGGGGGGGATACGAGCAGTACTTC
TRBJ1-3 | NA | NA | TRBV18 | CASSQGIVNTIYF | TGTGCCAGCTCCCAGGGAATTGTAAACACCATATATTTT
TRBJ2-5 | NA | TRBD2 | TRBV2 | CASRTGTSWETQYF | TGTGCCAGCAGAACCGGGACTAGCTGGGAGACCCAGTACTTC
TRBJ1-2 | once | NA | TRBV11-2 | CASSLGRNYGYTF | TGTGCCAGCAGCTTAGGCAGGAACTATGGCTACACCTTC
TRBJ2-7 | NA | NA | TRBV19 | CASSINVVVGEQYF | TGTGCCAGTAGTATTAACGTGGTCGTCGGCGAGCAGTACTTC
TRBJ1-1 | few | NA | TRBV23-1 | CASSPLWAVAFF | TGCGCCAGCAGTCCCCTGTGGGCTGTAGCTTTCTTT
TRBJ1-5 | once | NA | TRBV5-8 | CASSYGTNSNQPQHF | TGTGCCAGCAGTTACGGGACAAATAGCAATCAGCCCCAGCATTTT
TRBJ2-1 | NA | TRBD2 | TRBV5-5 | CASSLGGLAYNEQFF | TGTGCCAGCAGCTTGGGGGGACTAGCTTACAATGAGCAGTTCTTC
TRBJ2-5 | NA | NA | TRBV7-9 | CASSLAPDRETQYF | TGTGCCAGCAGCTTAGCCCCGGACAGAGAGACCCAGTACTTC
TRBJ2-5 | once | TRBD1 | TRBV5-1 | CASSIRGSGETQYF | TGCGCCAGCAGTATCAGGGGGTCAGGTGAGACCCAGTACTTC
TRBJ1-1 | NA | NA | TRBV11-2 | CASSLVVGGVPEAFF | TGTGCCAGCAGCTTAGTCGTCGGGGGAGTCCCTGAAGCTTTCTTT
TRBJ2-7 | NA | TRBD1 | TRBV2 | CASNEDRVAEQYF | TGTGCCAGCAACGAAGACAGGGTAGCCGAGCAGTACTTC
TRBJ2-3 | NA | TRBD2 | TRBV19 | CASSTRRRTSGGDTQYF | TGTGCCAGTAGTACGCGCAGGAGGACTAGCGGGGGAGATACGCAGTATTTT
TRBJ2-7 | NA | TRBD1 | TRBV18 | CASSQTTGADTYEQYF | TGTGCCAGCTCCCAAACCACAGGGGCAGATACCTACGAGCAGTACTTC
TRBJ2-2 | NA | NA | TRBV21-1 | CASRLKRFLRGTGELFF | TGTGCCAGCAGGTTGAAGAGATTCCTACGTGGCACCGGGGAGCTGTTTTTT
TRBJ2-2 | NA | TRBD1 | TRBV29-1 | CSAGQGMNTGELFF | TGCAGCGCGGGACAGGGGATGAACACCGGGGAGCTGTTTTTT
TRBJ2-3 | NA | NA | TRBV9 | CASSVVAGTDTQYF | TGTGCCAGCAGCGTAGTTGCAGGCACAGATACGCAGTATTTT
TRBJ1-1 | NA | NA | TRBV4-1 | CASSQEGRTREAFF | TGCGCCAGCAGCCAAGAAGGGAGGACCAGGGAGGCTTTCTTT
TRBJ1-2 | NA | NA | TRBV6-6 | CASGTPINYGYTF | TGTGCCAGCGGGACACCGATTAACTATGGCTACACCTTC
TRBJ2-1 | NA | NA | TRBV7-2 | CASSLAVAGPGAYNEQFF | TGTGCCAGCAGCTTAGCGGTGGCGGGGCCCGGCGCCTACAATGAGCAGTTCTTC
TRBJ2-7 | NA | NA | TRBV21-1 | CASSKGRPGSGTYEQYF | TGTGCCAGCAGCAAAGGGCGTCCAGGGTCAGGTACCTACGAGCAGTACTTC
TRBJ2-7 | NA | NA | TRBV4-2 | CASSQASGGLSYEQYF | TGTGCCAGCAGCCAAGCCTCGGGGGGCCTCTCCTACGAGCAGTACTTC
TRBJ1-1 | NA | NA | TRBV6-6 | CASPGDQATEAFF | TGTGCCTCTCCCGGGGATCAGGCAACTGAAGCTTTCTTT
TRBJ2-7 | NA | NA | TRBV7-2 | CASSLVRGSSYEQYF | TGTGCCAGCAGCTTAGTAAGGGGAAGCTCCTACGAGCAGTACTTC
TRBJ2-7 | NA | TRBD2 | TRBV7-2 | CASSSPSGGLSSYEQYF | TGTGCCAGCAGCTCTCCTAGCGGGGGGCTGAGCTCCTACGAGCAGTACTTC
TRBJ2-7 | NA | TRBD1 | TRBV11-2 | CASSLGQGHPYEQYF | TGTGCCAGCAGCTTAGGACAGGGGCATCCTTACGAGCAGTACTTC
TRBJ1-5 | NA | TRBD1 | TRBV18 | CASSLTGTNQPQHF | TGTGCCAGCTCACTGACAGGGACCAATCAGCCCCAGCATTTT
TRBJ2-7 | NA | TRBD2 | TRBV11-2 | CASSLDSSGGDEQYF | TGTGCCAGCAGCTTAGATTCTAGCGGGGGTGACGAGCAGTACTTC
TRBJ2-7 | NA | TRBD2 | TRBV7-7 | CASSLREGGAYEQYF | TGTGCTAGCAGCTTAAGGGAGGGTGGGGCCTACGAGCAGTACTTC
TRBJ1-1 | NA | TRBD1 | TRBV18 | CASSPRQGENTEAFF | TGTGCCAGCTCACCCCGACAGGGCGAGAACACTGAAGCTTTCTTT
TRBJ1-4 | NA | NA | TRBV30 | CAWGFLGPNEKLFF | TGTGCCTGGGGATTTCTGGGGCCGAATGAAAAACTGTTTTTT
TRBJ1-3 | NA | NA | TRBV5-1 | CASSLAGAPRDTIYF | TGCGCCAGCAGCTTGGCTGGGGCCCCTAGGGACACCATATATTTT